The 21 T cell receptor beta chains listed next were all sequenced from one sample in a study of shared clonotypes between healthy human individuals. Clones were read by immunoSEQ multiplex PCR, and TCRdb kept only the in-frame ones, dropping some. This sample has around 530,000 clones, with roughly four fifths found just once. Sequences were obtained from PBMCs. The receptor set was obtained from a woman aged 35 to 49 in good health. Some clones in this sample may be carry-over from other donors' samples.

V and J are TRBV18 and TRBJ2-7; 7 positions match TRBD2. The V and J ends lost 0 bases and 0 bases, in that order; junction bases with no gene match: 5. The CDR3 sequence is 16 residues long. Germline-derived CDR1 and CDR2 are KGHSH and LQKENI. CDR3 DNA: TGTGCCAGCTCACCACCGGGAACGGGAGGCTCCTACGAGCAGTACTTC. Its protein is CASSPPGTGGSYEQYF.

This sequence joins TRBV11-3 and TRBJ2-1; D is perhaps TRBD1 (6 bases). The germline V gene has CDR1 SGHNT and CDR2 YENEEA. V was shortened by 0 bases and J by 0 bases, with 18 bases between the two germline ends. The CDR3 runs to 19 residues. CDR3 coding DNA: TGTGCCAGCAGCTTAGAAGGGGGTTCGGCGTCGAGCTCCTACAATGAGCAGTTCTTC. It specifies CASSLEGGSASSSYNEQFF. Drawing the rest from reference TRBV11-3 and TRBJ2-1, the complete variable domain is EAGVVQSPRYKIIEKKQPVAFWCNPISGHNTLYWYLQNLGQGPELLIRYENEEAVDDSQLPKDRFSAERLKGVDSTLKIQPAELGDSAVYLCASSLEGGSASSSYNEQFFGPGTRLTVL.

This chain joins TRBV19 and TRBJ2-1, with a possible D match to TRBD1 (5 bases). Germline values: CDR1 LNHDA, CDR2 SQIVND (reference sequence). Trimming took off 5 bases at V and 3 bases at J, with 17 bases between the two ends. The CDR3 has 16 residues. CDR3 residues: CASSLPLGRDYNEQFF. Written as DNA, the CDR3 is TGTGCCAGTAGTCTTCCCCTGGGGCGAGACTACAATGAGCAGTTCTTC.

The chain employs TRBV6-5 and TRBJ2-2; a weak D match, TRBD2 (5 bases). The ends were cut back, 2 bases at V and 6 bases at J, with 7 bases in the middle. Germline assignment: CDR1 MNHEY and CDR2 SVGAGI. The CDR3 contains 13 residues. CDR3 DNA: TGTGCCAGCAGTTACACAGCGGCCGGGGAGCTGTTTTTT. Residues: CASSYTAAGELFF.

Here the CDR3 reads CASSLTGDYEQYF. The CDR3 DNA reads as TGTGCCAGCAGCTTAACAGGGGACTACGAGCAGTACTTC. The chain uses TRBV7-8 and TRBJ2-7, with TRBD1 matching over 7 bases. The ends lost 2 bases at V and 3 bases at J; junction bases unmatched: 1. This CDR3 has 13 residues. The V gene's germline CDR1 is SGHVS and CDR2 FQNEAQ.

The chain links TRBV30 to TRBJ1-1, with D perhaps TRBD1 (6 bases). CDR3 length: 13 residues. Trimming removed 2 bases from V and 4 bases from J, with 11 bases in between. The germline V gene has CDR1 GTSNPN and CDR2 SVGIG (reference sequence). DNA for the CDR3: TGTGCCTGGAGTAGGGGGGTCCCCACTGAAGCTTTCTTT. Residues: CAWSRGVPTEAFF.

The chain is built from TRBV18 and TRBJ1-1; unclear D gene. CDR1 and CDR2 (germline): KGHSH, LQKENI. The V end lost 3 bases, the J end lost 0 bases, and 5 bases lay between the germline ends. This CDR3 region has 13 residues. The CDR3 nucleotides are TGTGCCAGCTCACCCCTTCTGAACACTGAAGCTTTCTTT. This codes for CASSPLLNTEAFF. Full variable domain (rest looked up from reference TRBV18 and TRBJ1-1): NAGVMQNPRHLVRRRGQEARLRCSPMKGHSHVYWYRQLPEEGLKFMVYLQKENIIDESGMPKERFSAEFPKEGPSILRIQQVVRGDSAAYFCASSPLLNTEAFFGQGTRLTVV.

This clone was seen ten or more times. This sequence joins TRBV2 and TRBJ2-5, with 8 nucleotides matching TRBD2. Germline CDR1 is SNHLY and CDR2 is FYNNEI. V was pared by 6 bases and J by 4 bases, with 7 bases of the junction left unmatched. CDR3 length: 14 amino acids. The CDR3 is CASSDGRARETQYF. In DNA form, the CDR3 reads TGTGCCAGCAGCGACGGGAGGGCCAGAGAGACCCAGTACTTC.

The V and J genes are TRBV4-1 and TRBJ2-7, with D unresolved. CDR3 size: 15 residues. V lost 1 base to trimming and J lost 7 bases, with 17 bases between them. The germline V gene encodes CDR1 MGHRA and CDR2 YSYEKL. The CDR3: CASSQGQSLSREQYF. As DNA, the CDR3 is TGCGCCAGCAGCCAAGGTCAGTCTCTCTCTAGAGAGCAGTACTTC.

The chain uses TRBV5-1 and TRBJ2-1; 9 bases map to TRBD2. V gave up 0 bases and J gave up 7 bases; unmatched junction bases: 11. This CDR3 contains 17 residues. Germline V gives CDR1 SGHRS, CDR2 YFSETQ. CDR3 loop: CASSLAGRAGLANEQFF. Here the CDR3 DNA reads TGCGCCAGCAGCTTGGCCGGGAGGGCCGGACTAGCGAATGAGCAGTTCTTC.

The rearrangement joins TRBV5-4 to TRBJ2-1; 10 positions match TRBD2. J lost 2 bases, V lost 4 bases, and 6 bases had no gene match. Germline V CDR1 and CDR2: SGHNT, YYREEE (reference sequence). There are 16 residues in the CDR3. The CDR3 DNA reads as TGTGCCAGCAGCATATCTGGGACTAGCGCCTACAATGAGCAGTTCTTC. Amino acids: CASSISGTSAYNEQFF.

This clone was seen only a few times. The V and J genes are TRBV6-1 and TRBJ2-2; maybe TRBD1 (6 bases). V was trimmed by 4 bases and J by 1 base, leaving 16 bases between them. Germline V gene sequence: CDR1 MNHNS, CDR2 SASEGT. CDR3 length: 17 residues. The CDR3 region is CASSAPRQAVNTGELFF. The CDR3 DNA is TGTGCCAGCAGTGCACCCCGACAGGCCGTGAACACCGGGGAGCTGTTTTTT.

A remark on this clone: A read error is likely here: a far larger clone is one base away. The sample has other DNA sequences that encode this CDR3 too. The chain links TRBV18 to TRBJ1-1, with D perhaps TRBD1 (6 bases). Germline V gives CDR1 KGHSH, CDR2 LQKENI. The CDR3 has 15 amino acids. This CDR3 reads CASSPWTAMNTEAFF. The CDR3 DNA is TGTGCCAGCTCACCCTGGACAGCCATGAACACTGAGGCTTTCTTT.

The CDR3 sequence: CASSFLGSNQPQHF. The CDR3 bases are TGTGCCAGCAGTTTTCTCGGTAGCAATCAGCCCCAGCATTTT. The genes are TRBV28 and TRBJ1-5; no firm D call. The CDR3 consists of 14 residues. V gave up 3 bases and J gave up 0 bases, with 6 bases separating them. Per germline, CDR1 MDHEN and CDR2 SYDVKM.

This chain links TRBV18 with TRBJ1-2; D might be TRBD1 (6 bases). Germline V gene lookup returns CDR1 KGHSH and CDR2 LQKENI. The CDR3 length is 13 residues. The V end lost 5 bases, the J end lost 6 bases, and 13 bases lay between the germline ends. CDR3 protein: CASSSEQGHGYTF. CDR3 coding DNA: TGTGCCAGCTCATCCGAACAGGGTCATGGCTACACCTTC. Full variable domain (remainder filled in from reference TRBV18 and TRBJ1-2): NAGVMQNPRHLVRRRGQEARLRCSPMKGHSHVYWYRQLPEEGLKFMVYLQKENIIDESGMPKERFSAEFPKEGPSILRIQQVVRGDSAAYFCASSSEQGHGYTFGSGTRLTVV.

The chain uses TRBV28 and TRBJ2-2; 7 bases match TRBD2. V dropped 7 bases and J dropped 6; count of bases not matched to a gene: 8. The CDR3 runs 14 residues. Germline CDR1 is MDHEN and CDR2 is SYDVKM. This chain's CDR3 is CASNPSGWAGELFF. In nucleotides, the CDR3 is TGTGCCAGCAACCCTAGCGGTTGGGCCGGGGAGCTGTTTTTT. Drawing the rest from reference TRBV28 and TRBJ2-2, the complete variable domain is DVKVTQSSRYLVKRTGEKVFLECVQDMDHENMFWYRQDPGLGLRLIYFSYDVKMKEKGDIPEGYSVSREKKERFSLILESASTNQTSMYLCASNPSGWAGELFFGEGSRLTVL.

J is TRBJ1-3 and V is TRBV6-5, with D uncertain. The V gene's germline CDR1 is MNHEY and CDR2 SVGAGI. Trimming stripped 8 bases from V and 1 base from J, with 12 bases between. The CDR3 covers 14 residues. The CDR3 bases are TGTGCCAGCCGGGAGCCTGGTTCTGGAAACACCATATATTTT. Amino acid sequence: CASREPGSGNTIYF.

The rearrangement links TRBV5-4 to TRBJ2-2, with 12 bases fitting TRBD1. Trimming took 4 bases from V and 2 from J; bases not matched to a gene: 3. The CDR3 sequence is 16 residues long. Germline lookup yields CDR1 SGHNT and CDR2 YYREEE (reference sequence). The CDR3 region is CASSSGTGGNTGELFF. CDR3 nucleotide sequence: TGTGCCAGCAGCAGCGGGACAGGGGGCAACACCGGGGAGCTGTTTTTT.

This clone was observed a few times. The chain employs TRBV7-2 and TRBJ2-1; D might be TRBD2 (5 bases). V dropped 6 bases and J dropped 3 bases, with 9 bases sitting between them. The CDR3 totals 13 residues. Germline V lookup: CDR1 SGHTA, CDR2 FQGNSA. CDR3 region: CASRGDYYNEQFF. DNA for the CDR3: TGTGCCAGCAGAGGAGACTACTACAATGAGCAGTTCTTC.

With regard to this clone: The same CDR3 also results from other DNA sequences found in this sample. V usage is TRBV5-4 and J usage is TRBJ2-3; D gene unclear. CDR1 is SGHNT and CDR2 is YYREEE in the germline V gene (reference sequence). This CDR3 comprises 13 residues. The ends were cut back, 0 bases at V and 3 bases at J, with 5 bases in the middle. CDR3 nucleotide sequence: TGTGCCAGCAGCTTGGAGGGAACAGATACGCAGTATTTT. This codes for CASSLEGTDTQYF.

V and J are TRBV13 and TRBJ1-3; TRBD1 is a possible D gene (5 bases). Per the germline V gene, CDR1 is PRHDT and CDR2 is FYEKMQ (reference sequence). This CDR3 region has 14 residues. The V end lost 6 bases, the J end lost 1 base, and 10 bases lay between the germline ends. This CDR3 reads CASRIRGSGNTIYF. CDR3 nucleotide sequence: TGTGCCAGCAGGATAAGGGGATCTGGAAACACCATATATTTT.